Reported below is one T cell receptor beta chain. As yet, its antigen is unknown. This entry comes from a study of cytomegalovirus exposure and HLA in healthy donors. Study-level information: Unique TCR beta sequences numbering 95 million to 130 million came from approximately 180 million T cells in an earlier analysis. Notes on the study in general: Upon later analysis, TCR association rates were observed to vary by HLA locus, being highest for DRB1 and lowest for HLA-C. Judged likely to be a sequencing artifact was a cluster of highly shared sequence variants.

The CDR3 extends over 18 amino acids. PCR amplification relied on 60 Vbeta primers (plus 13 Jbeta primers). Using immunoSEQ multiplex PCR, the repertoire was profiled, and TCRdb retains in-frame clones only, with some absent. The table lists about 65,000 clones, 62% of them singletons. The donors gave bone marrow, and they were healthy. The source of this sequence is a man aged 30-40 years in good health and CMV-seronegative. The chain joins TRBV21-1 to TRBJ1-6; the table's D gene call, TRBD1, was not cross checked with the DNA. TRBV21-1 is given as a pseudogene. Sequenced sample: PBMCs. The DNA of the CDR3 is TGTGCCAGCAGCAAAGCGGCCCCCTGTAATACCTATAATTCACCCCTCCACTTT. Translated: CASSKAAPCNTYNSPLHF.